This TCR beta chain was recovered during a study of graft-versus-host responses after intestinal transplantation. Across the whole study: Each patient got anti-thymocyte globulin induction, then tacrolimus and steroids for two to four years. Study outcomes and limitations: Investigators detected GvH clones in recipient marrow, with some emerging earlier in ileum or blood. HvG clone declines early post-transplant were associated with peak circulating GvH levels.

Germline values: CDR1 MNHEY, CDR2 SMNVEV (reference sequence). This CDR3 contains 13 residues. V lost 6 bases, J lost 1 base, and 9 bases lay in between. TCRdb's copy holds only in-frame clones and misses some; the assay was immunoSEQ multiplex PCR. Of about 97,000 clones in the sample, 80% to 95% are singletons; the top ten hold roughly 15%. On this clone: The antigen remains undetermined.

This TCR came from a human patient who received an intestinal transplant, so some T cells may come from the graft donor. V usage is TRBV27 and J usage is TRBJ1-1; a possible D gene is TRBD1 (6 bases). Sequencing used PBMCs, obtained approximately 470 days after intestinal transplant. CDR3 amino acids: CASRRQENTEAFF. CDR3 nucleotides: TGTGCCAGCAGGAGACAGGAGAACACTGAAGCTTTCTTT.